This note documents a single TCR beta chain sequence. The target antigen is unknown. TCRdb's table, derived via immunoSEQ multiplex PCR, lists solely in-frame clones and lacks some. Of over 100,000 clones in the sample, 90% were seen once. This specimen belongs to a study of T cell responses to AZD1222 COVID-19 vaccine. Germline CDR1 LNHDA, CDR2 SQIVND (reference sequence). The CDR3 consists of 13 residues. V lost 2 bases to trimming and J lost 7 bases, with 9 bases between them. Study observations and caveats: Spike-specific TCR repertoires showed rising breadth and depth after two AZD1222 doses.

The starting material was peripheral blood, obtained on day 0 of AZD1222 vaccination. The genes are TRBV19 and TRBJ1-5, with D perhaps matching TRBD1 (6 bases). This TCR was sampled from an adult in good health. The CDR3 loop is CASSIIGGQPQHF. CDR3 nucleotide sequence: TGTGCCAGTAGTATAATTGGGGGCCAGCCCCAGCATTTT.